Listed below are T cell receptor beta chains from one sample, sequenced in a study of cytomegalovirus exposure and HLA in healthy donors. Sequencing was performed with immunoSEQ multiplex PCR; in TCRdb, only in-frame clones are kept and a portion is missing. The sample contains some 150,000 clones, about 64% of which appear only once. The sample was PBMCs. All receptors derive from a woman aged 60-75 years in good health and CMV-seropositive. The CDR3 runs from the conserved cysteine through the conserved F or W. D genes are given only for firm matches. Size values are once, few and many counts, or a class for expanded clones, and some rows have none.

j_gene: TRBJ1-2; abundance: .; v_gene: TRBV5-1; d_gene: TRBD1; CDR3aa: CASSEDRGYGYTF; CDR3nt: TGCGCCAGCAGCGAGGACAGGGGATATGGCTACACCTTC
j_gene: TRBJ1-2; abundance: few; v_gene: TRBV15; d_gene: TRBD1; CDR3aa: CATSRVGQGEIDYGYTF; CDR3nt: TGTGCCACCAGCAGAGTGGGACAGGGGGAGATCGACTATGGCTACACCTTC
j_gene: TRBJ2-1; abundance: .; v_gene: TRBV30; d_gene: TRBD2; CDR3aa: CAWDAGVLAGVYNEQFF; CDR3nt: TGTGCCTGGGACGCGGGGGTACTAGCGGGAGTCTACAATGAGCAGTTCTTC
j_gene: TRBJ2-1; abundance: .; v_gene: TRBV7-9; d_gene: TRBD2; CDR3aa: CASRKAGGGPDEQFF; CDR3nt: TGTGCCAGCAGAAAAGCGGGAGGGGGGCCCGATGAGCAGTTCTTC
j_gene: TRBJ1-5; abundance: .; v_gene: TRBV5-1; d_gene: .; CDR3aa: CASSLAGQRYQPQHF; CDR3nt: TGCGCCAGCAGCTTGGCGGGACAACGGTATCAGCCCCAGCATTTT
j_gene: TRBJ2-3; abundance: .; v_gene: TRBV5-1; d_gene: TRBD2; CDR3aa: CASSLSSGSTDTQYF; CDR3nt: TGCGCCAGCAGCTTGTCTAGCGGCAGCACAGATACGCAGTATTTT
j_gene: TRBJ2-5; abundance: .; v_gene: TRBV2; d_gene: TRBD1; CDR3aa: CASIRDRRETQYF; CDR3nt: TGTGCCAGCATCAGGGACAGGAGAGAGACCCAGTACTTC
j_gene: TRBJ1-1; abundance: .; v_gene: TRBV7-3; d_gene: .; CDR3aa: CASSLFAGPVNTEAFF; CDR3nt: TGTGCCAGCAGCTTATTTGCAGGCCCCGTGAACACTGAAGCTTTCTTT
j_gene: TRBJ2-1; abundance: .; v_gene: TRBV14; d_gene: TRBD2; CDR3aa: CASSHPPGGGAYNEQFF; CDR3nt: TGTGCCAGCAGCCATCCGCCGGGGGGAGGGGCCTACAATGAGCAGTTCTTC
j_gene: TRBJ1-5; abundance: .; v_gene: TRBV5-1; d_gene: .; CDR3aa: CASSLSPGNQPQHF; CDR3nt: TGCGCCAGCAGCTTGAGCCCGGGGAATCAGCCCCAGCATTTT
j_gene: TRBJ1-1; abundance: .; v_gene: TRBV9; d_gene: .; CDR3aa: CASSVTAHMNTEAFF; CDR3nt: TGTGCCAGCAGCGTAACAGCTCATATGAACACTGAAGCTTTCTTT
j_gene: TRBJ2-3; abundance: .; v_gene: TRBV18; d_gene: TRBD2; CDR3aa: CASSLAGGSTDTQYF; CDR3nt: TGTGCCAGCTCCCTAGCGGGAGGTAGCACAGATACGCAGTATTTT
j_gene: TRBJ1-1; abundance: .; v_gene: TRBV18; d_gene: TRBD1; CDR3aa: CASSMTGMNTEAFF; CDR3nt: TGTGCCAGCTCAATGACAGGGATGAACACTGAAGCTTTCTTT
j_gene: TRBJ1-2; abundance: once; v_gene: TRBV6-1; d_gene: .; CDR3aa: CASSVPRRGGYTF; CDR3nt: TGTGCCAGCAGTGTTCCCCGGCGAGGTGGCTACACCTTC
j_gene: TRBJ1-5; abundance: .; v_gene: TRBV4-2; d_gene: .; CDR3aa: CASSGGDQPQHF; CDR3nt: TGTGCCAGCAGTGGAGGAGATCAGCCCCAGCATTTT
j_gene: TRBJ1-3; abundance: .; v_gene: TRBV19; d_gene: .; CDR3aa: CASRTGLFGNTIYF; CDR3nt: TGTGCCAGTAGGACGGGACTTTTTGGAAACACCATATATTTT
j_gene: TRBJ1-5; abundance: .; v_gene: TRBV7-3; d_gene: .; CDR3aa: CASSLRDYTGLWYNQPQHF; CDR3nt: TGTGCCAGCAGCTTACGGGACTATACGGGTCTGTGGTACAATCAGCCCCAGCATTTT
j_gene: TRBJ2-7; abundance: .; v_gene: TRBV18; d_gene: TRBD1; CDR3aa: CASSPRTGENEQYF; CDR3nt: TGTGCCAGCTCACCTAGGACAGGGGAGAACGAGCAGTACTTC
j_gene: TRBJ2-7; abundance: .; v_gene: TRBV18; d_gene: .; CDR3aa: CASSPIDGSLDEQYF; CDR3nt: TGTGCCAGCTCACCGATCGACGGGTCGCTGGACGAGCAGTACTTC
j_gene: TRBJ2-3; abundance: .; v_gene: TRBV19; d_gene: TRBD2; CDR3aa: CASSGLAAGADTQYF; CDR3nt: TGTGCCAGTTCGGGACTAGCGGCAGGGGCGGATACGCAGTATTTT
j_gene: TRBJ1-4; abundance: .; v_gene: TRBV7-9; d_gene: .; CDR3aa: CASSPKRADNEKLFF; CDR3nt: TGTGCCAGCAGCCCAAAGCGGGCCGATAATGAAAAACTGTTTTTT
j_gene: TRBJ1-2; abundance: .; v_gene: TRBV7-2; d_gene: TRBD1; CDR3aa: CASSLLGPGGSAGTF; CDR3nt: TGTGCCAGCAGCTTATTAGGTCCAGGGGGCTCGGCAGGCACCTTC
j_gene: TRBJ2-3; abundance: .; v_gene: TRBV5-6; d_gene: TRBD2; CDR3aa: CASSAGLAGATDTQYF; CDR3nt: TGTGCCAGCAGCGCGGGACTAGCGGGAGCCACAGATACGCAGTATTTT
j_gene: TRBJ2-1; abundance: .; v_gene: TRBV4-1; d_gene: TRBD2; CDR3aa: CASSQDWTVAGGMDEQFF; CDR3nt: TGCGCCAGCAGCCAAGATTGGACCGTGGCGGGAGGGATGGATGAGCAGTTCTTC
j_gene: TRBJ2-3; abundance: .; v_gene: TRBV5-4; d_gene: TRBD2; CDR3aa: CASARGVAGGDTQYF; CDR3nt: TGTGCCAGCGCTAGGGGTGTAGCGGGAGGAGATACGCAGTATTTT
j_gene: TRBJ2-7; abundance: .; v_gene: TRBV21-1; d_gene: .; CDR3aa: CASSKALSQLLYEQYF; CDR3nt: TGTGCCAGCAGCAAAGCGCTTTCACAGCTACTCTACGAGCAGTACTTC
j_gene: TRBJ2-7; abundance: .; v_gene: TRBV19; d_gene: TRBD1; CDR3aa: CASSPLPGQGEYEQYF; CDR3nt: TGTGCCAGTAGTCCCCTCCCCGGACAGGGGGAATACGAGCAGTACTTC
j_gene: TRBJ2-2; abundance: few; v_gene: TRBV10-3; d_gene: TRBD1; CDR3aa: CATTWTGSGELFF; CDR3nt: TGTGCCACCACCTGGACAGGGTCCGGGGAGCTGTTTTTT
j_gene: TRBJ1-1; abundance: .; v_gene: TRBV2; d_gene: .; CDR3aa: CASSLPKGGMNTEAFF; CDR3nt: TGTGCCAGCAGCCTTCCGAAGGGAGGAATGAACACTGAAGCCTTCTTT
j_gene: TRBJ1-2; abundance: .; v_gene: TRBV2; d_gene: .; CDR3aa: CASSEEQGGVYGYTF; CDR3nt: TGTGCCAGCAGTGAAGAGCAGGGTGGGGTCTATGGCTACACCTTC
j_gene: TRBJ2-5; abundance: few; v_gene: TRBV2; d_gene: .; CDR3aa: CASSDEIETQYF; CDR3nt: TGTGCCAGCAGTGACGAGATAGAGACCCAGTACTTC
j_gene: TRBJ1-2; abundance: .; v_gene: TRBV11-2; d_gene: TRBD1; CDR3aa: CASSPTPGTVLNYGYTF; CDR3nt: TGTGCCAGCAGCCCGACTCCCGGGACAGTCCTTAACTATGGCTACACCTTC
j_gene: TRBJ2-5; abundance: few; v_gene: TRBV5-1; d_gene: .; CDR3aa: CASTTGTPQETQYF; CDR3nt: TGCGCCAGCACCACCGGGACACCACAAGAGACCCAGTACTTC
j_gene: TRBJ2-1; abundance: .; v_gene: TRBV5-1; d_gene: TRBD2; CDR3aa: CASSLLVGLAGVYNEQFF; CDR3nt: TGCGCCAGCAGCTTGCTTGTCGGACTAGCGGGAGTTTACAATGAGCAGTTCTTC
j_gene: TRBJ2-3; abundance: few; v_gene: TRBV7-9; d_gene: .; CDR3aa: CASSLGLLEADTQYF; CDR3nt: TGTGCCAGCAGCTTAGGCCTCCTAGAGGCAGATACGCAGTATTTT
j_gene: TRBJ1-2; abundance: few; v_gene: TRBV18; d_gene: .; CDR3aa: CASSGRTDYGYTF; CDR3nt: TGTGCCAGCTCGGGGAGGACGGACTATGGCTACACCTTC
j_gene: TRBJ1-1; abundance: few; v_gene: TRBV29-1; d_gene: .; CDR3aa: CSVAPLRGLNTEAFF; CDR3nt: TGCAGCGTTGCACCCTTGCGGGGATTGAACACTGAAGCTTTCTTT